A selection of T cell receptor beta chains follows, all from one sample in a study of T cells after yellow fever vaccination. MiXCR, applied by TCRdb to the 5' RACE reads, yields one record per CDR3 protein. The sample shows about 230,000 distinct CDR3 sequences, around 6.7% of them seen only once. Sample: CD4+ T cells sorted from PBMCs, taken on the day of the yellow fever booster vaccination. The receptors come from a man aged 30 to 45 who received the YFV17D yellow fever vaccine. The CDR3 runs from the conserved cysteine through the conserved F or W. D genes are given only for firm matches. Size is omitted from some rows. Given values are once, few, many or a class for expanded clones.

cdr3_length	v_call	clone_size	d_call	j_call	cdr3_nt	cdr3_aa
16	TRBV4-3	few	TRBD2	TRBJ2-1	TGCGCCAGCAGCCAACTAGCGGGAGGTGCCTACAATGAGCAGTTCTTC	CASSQLAGGAYNEQFF
15	TRBV5-1	-	TRBD1	TRBJ2-5	TGCGCCAGCAGCACAGATGGGACAGGGGAAGAGACCCAGTACTTC	CASSTDGTGEETQYF
14	TRBV25-1	-	-	TRBJ2-5	TGTGCCAGCAGTGGATCCGGTATCCAAGAGACCCAGTACTTC	CASSGSGIQETQYF
14	TRBV10-3	-	-	TRBJ1-5	TGTGCCACCCAGGGACGGAATAGCAATCAGCCCCAGCATTTT	CATQGRNSNQPQHF
18	TRBV27	many	-	TRBJ2-1	TGTGCCAGCAGTTTGGACCCCCCGCTAGCGAACCCCTACAATGAGCAGTTCTTC	CASSLDPPLANPYNEQFF
17	TRBV27	few	-	TRBJ2-3	TGTGCCAGCAGTTCAGGGGCGCCGTTTGGTTTCTCAGATACGCAGTATTTT	CASSSGAPFGFSDTQYF
13	TRBV29-1	many	-	TRBJ2-5	TGCAGCGTTGCTCTGGTGTACCAAGAGACCCAGTACTTC	CSVALVYQETQYF
18	TRBV6-1	many	TRBD2	TRBJ2-3	TGTGCCAGCAGTCCCCTAGCGGGAGCTCTTTTCGGCACAGATACGCAGTATTTT	CASSPLAGALFGTDTQYF
14	TRBV7-2	few	-	TRBJ2-2	TGTGCCAGCAGCTTAGGATGGCGGGGCGGGGAGCTGTTTTTT	CASSLGWRGGELFF
15	TRBV5-1	-	TRBD2	TRBJ2-3	TGCGCCAGCAGCTTCGGCGGGAGGGACTCAGATACGCAGTATTTT	CASSFGGRDSDTQYF
16	TRBV7-2	-	-	TRBJ2-1	TGTGTCAGCAGCCCTAGCCTGGGGGGATTTTGGGATGAGCAGTTCTTC	CVSSPSLGGFWDEQFF
12	TRBV25-1	-	-	TRBJ1-1	TGTGCCAGCAGCCTTAGGAGGGGTCCAGCTTTCTTT	CASSLRRGPAFF
14	TRBV20-1	many	TRBD1	TRBJ2-1	TGCAGCATCCTTCACGGACAGGGGGGGAATGAGCAGTTCTTC	CSILHGQGGNEQFF
11	TRBV7-2	-	-	TRBJ1-2	TGTGCCAGCAGCGCCCTGTATGGCTACACCTTC	CASSALYGYTF
15	TRBV6-6	-	-	TRBJ1-5	TGTGCCAGCAGTTACTCCCAGCATAGCAATCAGCCCCAGCATTTT	CASSYSQHSNQPQHF
13	TRBV20-1	many	-	TRBJ1-4	TGCAGTGCTAGAGGAGGGCGCGGTGAAAAACTGTTTTTT	CSARGGRGEKLFF
15	TRBV5-1	few	TRBD2	TRBJ2-1	TGCGCCAGCAGTCAACTAGCGGAGACCTACAATGAGCAGTTCTTC	CASSQLAETYNEQFF
15	TRBV5-1	many	-	TRBJ2-2	TGCGCCAGCAGCTTGACTCTTTCTGGTACCGGGGAGCTGTTTTTT	CASSLTLSGTGELFF
15	TRBV6-5	-	TRBD1	TRBJ2-7	TGTGCCAGCAGTTATTCCGGGACAGGCACCTACGAGCAGTACTTC	CASSYSGTGTYEQYF
14	TRBV6-1	-	-	TRBJ2-7	TGTGCCAGCAGAAAGTACACAGTCTCCTACGAGCAGTACTTC	CASRKYTVSYEQYF
16	TRBV21-1	-	-	TRBJ2-1	TGTGCCAGCAGCCCACGGACTAGCGGGAGGGTCAATGAGCAGTTCTTC	CASSPRTSGRVNEQFF
14	TRBV5-1	few	TRBD1	TRBJ1-1	TGCGCCAGCAGCTTAATTACAGGGGTCACTGAAGCTTTCTTT	CASSLITGVTEAFF
13	TRBV5-6	many	-	TRBJ1-2	TGTGCCAGCAGCTTCGGCAGGAACTATGGCTACACCTTC	CASSFGRNYGYTF
14	TRBV4-1	few	-	TRBJ2-7	TGCGCCAGCAGCCGGGGGGGGCAAACCTACGAGCAGTACTTC	CASSRGGQTYEQYF
14	TRBV25-1	few	-	TRBJ2-5	TGTGCCAGCAGTGAATTCCGCAAGGGGGAGACCCAGTACTTC	CASSEFRKGETQYF
16	TRBV5-1	-	TRBD1	TRBJ1-2	TGCGCCAGCAGCATCGGACAGGGCGCGGTTAACTATGGCTACACCTTC	CASSIGQGAVNYGYTF
14	TRBV12-3/TRBV12-4	-	-	TRBJ2-3	TGTGCCAGCAGTTACGGGGTCTTCACAGATACGCAGTATTTT	CASSYGVFTDTQYF
15	TRBV25-1	many	-	TRBJ2-7	TGTGCCAGCAGTGAATATTCGGCAGGGGCCTACGAGCAGTACTTC	CASSEYSAGAYEQYF
12	TRBV7-2	few	-	TRBJ2-1	TGTGCCAGCAGCTTAGCCCCGTTCGAGCAGTTCTTC	CASSLAPFEQFF
15	TRBV5-8	few	-	TRBJ2-1	TGTGCCAGCAGCTTGAACGGGGCGGTGTCAAATGAGCAGTTCTTC	CASSLNGAVSNEQFF
18	TRBV11-2	few	TRBD2	TRBJ2-1	TGTGCCAGCAGCCGCGCCGGGACTAGCGGGAGGTTCTACAATGAGCAGTTCTTC	CASSRAGTSGRFYNEQFF
14	TRBV3-1	-	-	TRBJ1-3	TGTGCCAGCAGCCCGGTGGCCTCTGGAAACACCATATATTTT	CASSPVASGNTIYF
15	TRBV4-2	many	-	TRBJ2-1	TGTGCCAGCAGCCAAGAGGGGCAGAGTCGGAAAGAGCAGTTCTTC	CASSQEGQSRKEQFF
14	TRBV3-1	-	TRBD2	TRBJ2-7	TGTGCCAGCAGCTGGACTAGCGGGACTTACGAGCAGTACTTC	CASSWTSGTYEQYF
16	TRBV18	many	-	TRBJ2-1	TGTGCCAGCTCACCCCAAGGAGGGCCGAGTTTCAATGAGCAGTTCTTC	CASSPQGGPSFNEQFF
16	TRBV28	many	-	TRBJ2-3	TGTGCCAGCAGTCAACCCCCCGGGCGGGGCACAGATACGCAGTATTTT	CASSQPPGRGTDTQYF
12	TRBV12-3/TRBV12-4	many	-	TRBJ2-5	TGTGCCAGCACAAGGGGGGGGGAGACCCAGTACTTC	CASTRGGETQYF
14	TRBV2	few	-	TRBJ2-7	TGTGCCAGCAGTGAATTGTACGGGATCGACGAGCAGTACTTC	CASSELYGIDEQYF
12	TRBV20-1	many	-	TRBJ2-3	TGCAGTGCTAGAGTCCCCCCAGATACGCAGTATTTT	CSARVPPDTQYF
14	TRBV12-3/TRBV12-4	many	-	TRBJ2-7	TGTGCCAGCAGTTATATCGGCAGTCTCTACGAGCAGTACTTC	CASSYIGSLYEQYF
15	TRBV5-1	many	-	TRBJ2-3	TGCGCCAGCAGCTTGGGCCAGGCCAGCGCAGATACGCAGTATTTT	CASSLGQASADTQYF
15	TRBV29-1	-	-	TRBJ2-2	TGCAGCGTCAGGGACGCCTATACGAACACCGGGGAGCTGTTTTTT	CSVRDAYTNTGELFF
15	TRBV7-2	many	-	TRBJ2-1	TGCGCCAGCAGCTTGGATCGGGGCTCCTACAATGAGCAGTTCTTC	CASSLDRGSYNEQFF